This passage covers 18 T cell receptor beta chains from one sample sequenced in a study of T cell clonality in common variable immunodeficiency. Some clones are missing from TCRdb's copy, which holds only in-frame ones; the method was immunoSEQ multiplex PCR. The sample was found to contain about 39,000 clones, and every one recurs. Input material: peripheral blood mononuclear cells. These receptors came from a person aged 18 to 69 in good health.

This clone turned up a few times. The CDR3 extends 3 residues past the end of the read, so its final part is completed from the germline J gene. The chain has TRBV20-1 and TRBJ1-1, with 10 bases lining up with TRBD1. V trimming: 3 bases; J trimming: 1 base; junction bases outside the gene matches: 11. Germline values: CDR1 DFQATT, CDR2 SNEGSKA (reference sequence). CDR3 size: 17 residues. The DNA read from the CDR3 is TGCAGTGCTAGGGGTAGACGGGACAGGGGAGAGAACACTGAA. Translating gives CSARGRRDRGENTE. The whole CDR3 is CSARGRRDRGENTEAFF.

There are many counts of this clone. The read stops 3 residues short of the end of the CDR3; the missing end is completed from the germline J gene. The chain uses TRBV5-8 and TRBJ2-1, with 15 bases matching TRBD2. Germline V CDR1 and CDR2: SGHTS, YDEGEE. This CDR3 is built from 15 residues. The junction had 4 bases not matched to a gene; V was cut back by 4 bases and J by 8 bases. The part of the CDR3 DNA that was read is TGTGCCAGCAGCCAGGGACTAGCGGGAGGACATGAG. Protein product: CASSQGLAGGHE. The entire CDR3 is CASSQGLAGGHEQFF.

This clone was picked up many times. CDR3 DNA (partial): TGTGCCTGGAGTAGGCTAGGGGGAACTGAA. Its protein product is CAWSRLGGTE. In full, the CDR3 is CAWSRLGGTEAFF. The J gene is TRBJ1-1, the V gene TRBV30, with TRBD1 as a possible D gene (6 bases). The sequenced fragment ends 3 residues before the CDR3 boundary, so the rest is inferred from the germline J gene. The CDR3 loop spans 13 amino acids. Germline lookup yields CDR1 GTSNPN and CDR2 SVGIG (reference sequence). With 2 bases removed from V and 5 bases from J, the gap between germline ends came to 12 bases.

This clone has ten or more counts. The read ends 3 residues before the CDR3 terminus; that terminus is restored from the germline J gene. This chain uses TRBV5-1 with TRBJ2-7; D is possibly TRBD1 (5 bases). The CDR3 spans 13 residues. The V end lost 1 base, the J end lost 3 bases, and 8 bases lay between the germline ends. CDR1 and CDR2 from the germline V gene are SGHRS and YFSETQ. Incomplete CDR3 DNA: TGCGCCAGCAGCTTGTCAGGGTACTACGAG. Translated, it gives CASSLSGYYE. The CDR3 in full is CASSLSGYYEQYF.

Comment on this clone: Read sequence stops 3 residues before the CDR3 end, and the germline J gene provides the missing end. The chain employs TRBV20-1 and TRBJ2-5, with D possibly matching TRBD2 (6 bases). The CDR3 sequence is 16 residues long. CDR1 is DFQATT, CDR2 SNEGSKA, per germline (reference sequence). This CDR3 is CSARRRGGLSTDTQYF. CDR3 DNA, as far as it was read: TGCAGTGCTAGGCGGAGGGGAGGTCTAAGCACAGATACC.

Details on this clone: The CDR3 end is not reached by the read, which stops 3 residues before it; the germline J gene fills it in. This chain uses TRBV2 with TRBJ1-1; 8 bases fit TRBD1. This CDR3 comprises 15 residues. The trim removed 8 bases at V and 4 bases at J, leaving 12 bases unmatched. CDR1 and CDR2 (germline): SNHLY, FYNNEI. The CDR3 sequence: CASQQLRGRGTEAFF. Incomplete CDR3 DNA: TGTGCCAGCCAACAACTCAGGGGGCGAGGCACTGAA.

In its sample, this clone was seen many times. From the germline J gene comes the end of the CDR3, since the read stops 3 residues before it. V is TRBV19 and J is TRBJ1-4; D not certain. The CDR3 sequence is 11 residues long. CDR1 LNHDA and CDR2 SQIVND come from the germline V gene (reference sequence). V lost 10 bases and J 8 bases, leaving 11 bases between the germline ends. CDR3 loop: CATTQGEKLFF. The covered CDR3 bases are TGTGCCACCACCCAAGGGGAAAAA.

This clone has at least ten counts. Coverage ceases 3 residues before the CDR3 finishes, and the germline J gene fills in the end. This sample includes further DNA sequences coding for the same CDR3. This chain uses TRBV5-5 with TRBJ1-2; weak D call: TRBD1 (5 bases). The CDR3 spans 15 residues. Germline assignment: CDR1 SGHKS and CDR2 YYEKEE (reference sequence). Trimming stripped 0 bases from V and 2 bases from J, with 11 bases between. The CDR3 DNA, read in part, is TGTGCCAGCAGCTTGGATTGGTGGACAAACTATGGC. Translated: CASSLDWWTNYG. The CDR3 in its entirety is CASSLDWWTNYGYTF. The complete variable domain, with remaining parts taken from reference TRBV5-5 and TRBJ1-2, reads DAGVTQSPTHLIKTRGQQVTLRCSPISGHKSVSWYQQVLGQGPQFIFQYYEKEERGRGNFPDRFSARQFPNYSSELNVNALLLGDSALYLCASSLDWWTNYGYTFGSGTRLTVV.

This clone was seen many times. The read ends 3 residues early relative to the CDR3; the germline J gene fills the gap. This chain joins TRBV29-1 and TRBJ2-7; TRBD2 is a possible D gene (6 bases). Germline CDR1 reads SQVTM; CDR2 reads ANQGSEA. The CDR3 has 12 amino acids. Trimming removed 6 bases from V and 5 bases from J, with 14 bases in between. Incomplete CDR3 DNA: TGCAGCGTCTCTAGCGCGAACAACGAG. Residues: CSVSSANNE. The full CDR3 protein reads CSVSSANNEQYF.

This clone was seen at least ten times. Read data end 3 residues before the CDR3 end; the end is taken from the germline J gene. The V gene is TRBV2, the J gene TRBJ1-5; 8 bases line up with TRBD1. The length of the CDR3 is 16 residues. Germline-derived CDR1 and CDR2 are SNHLY and FYNNEI. Trimming removed 6 bases from V and 2 bases from J; junction bases left unmatched: 9. The CDR3 bases that were read are TGTGCCAGCAGGAGGGCAGGGGGCGACGGCAATCAGCCC. This translates into CASRRAGGDGNQP. The whole CDR3 region reads CASRRAGGDGNQPQHF.

This clone was seen a few times. Sequencing ends 3 residues short of the CDR3 end; the germline J gene provides the rest. V gene TRBV2 combines with J gene TRBJ1-2; D call uncertain. Germline CDR1 and CDR2: SNHLY and FYNNEI. This CDR3 has 14 amino acids. The CDR3 protein is CASRTAGFSYDYTF. The part of the CDR3 DNA that was read is TGTGCCAGCAGAACCGCCGGGTTCTCCTACGAC.

The sample holds many counts of this clone. The CDR3 end is not reached by the read, which stops 3 residues before it; the germline J gene fills it in. The chain couples TRBV2 to TRBJ2-7, with a weak D call TRBD1 (6 bases). The germline V and J ends were trimmed by 6 bases and 6 bases, with 15 bases remaining between them. Germline V lookup: CDR1 SNHLY, CDR2 FYNNEI. The CDR3 totals 13 residues. The CDR3 sequence: CASSGQPGGEQYF. CDR3 DNA, as far as it was read: TGTGCCAGCAGCGGACAGCCCGGTGGCGAG.

This clone was observed many times. With the read ending 3 residues before the CDR3 end, the germline J gene is used to fill in that end. The genes are TRBV12-3 or TRBV12-4 and TRBJ2-5, with TRBD2 as a possible D gene (6 bases). V was trimmed by 4 bases and J by 5 bases, leaving 11 bases between them. CDR3 length: 13 residues. CDR3 DNA, as far as it was read: TGTGCCAGCAGTTCCGGGGGTCGGGAGACC. Translating it yields CASSSGGRET. The whole CDR3 protein reads CASSSGGRETQYF.

Only a few counts were recorded for this clone. The CDR3 extends 3 residues past the end of the read, so its final part is completed from the germline J gene. J is TRBJ1-2 and V is TRBV7-9; D uncertain. CDR1 is SEHNR, CDR2 FQNEAQ, per germline (reference sequence). V was trimmed by 4 bases and J by 5 bases, leaving 11 bases between them. This CDR3 contains 13 residues. The CDR3 sequence: CASSSPSEYGYTF. Incomplete CDR3 DNA: TGTGCCAGCAGCTCTCCCTCAGAGTATGGC.

This clone appeared many times. The read finishes 3 residues shy of the CDR3 end, and the germline J gene is used to complete it. The J gene is TRBJ2-7, the V gene TRBV2; 8 positions agree with TRBD2. Germline CDR1 reads SNHLY; CDR2 reads FYNNEI. The CDR3 sequence is 14 residues long. Unmatched junction bases numbered 9, after V lost 8 bases and J lost 3 bases. The CDR3 sequence is CASSGGRLGYEQYF. CDR3 DNA, as far as it was read: TGTGCCAGCTCGGGCGGGAGGCTCGGCTACGAG.

This clone was seen a few times. The CDR3 end is not reached by the read, which stops 3 residues before it; the germline J gene fills it in. V is TRBV11-1 and J is TRBJ2-1; tentative D call: TRBD1 (6 bases). Trimming shortened V by 1 base and J by 4 bases, and 11 bases separated the two germline ends. This CDR3 comprises 15 residues. Germline V gene sequence: CDR1 SGHAT, CDR2 FQDESV (reference sequence). The sequenced CDR3 bases are TGTGCCAGCAGCTTAGAGGACAGAAATTACAATGAG. As protein: CASSLEDRNYNE. The whole CDR3 is CASSLEDRNYNEQFF.

This clone showed up many times. The read ends 3 residues early relative to the CDR3; the germline J gene fills the gap. The chain combines TRBV7-2 with TRBJ2-5; 8 positions agree with TRBD1. Germline values: CDR1 SGHTA, CDR2 FQGNSA. V dropped 4 bases and J dropped 4; count of bases not matched to a gene: 5. The CDR3 runs to 14 residues. The CDR3 DNA, read in part, is TGTGCCAGCAGCTCGTGGACAGGGCGAGAGACC. This encodes CASSSWTGRET. The full CDR3 protein is CASSSWTGRETQYF. Using reference TRBV7-2 and TRBJ2-5 for the parts outside the CDR3, the full variable domain is GAGVSQSPSNKVTEKGKDVELRCDPISGHTALYWYRQSLGQGLEFLIYFQGNSAPDKSGLPSDRFSAERTGGSVSTLTIQRTQQEDSAVYLCASSSWTGRETQYFGPGTRLLVL.

This clone was detected many times. With the read ending 3 residues before the CDR3 end, the germline J gene is used to fill in that end. The chain combines TRBV19 with TRBJ2-2; 8 bases line up with TRBD2. The V and J ends lost 6 bases and 3 bases, in that order; junction bases with no gene match: 6. The CDR3 runs to 15 residues. In germline, CDR1 is LNHDA, CDR2 SQIVND (reference sequence). The CDR3 is CASRSAGAYTGELFF. The DNA read from the CDR3 is TGTGCCAGTAGGTCAGCGGGAGCTTACACCGGGGAG.